Shown below are 23 T cell receptor beta chains from a single sample sequenced in a study of shared clonotypes between healthy human individuals. The protocol was immunoSEQ multiplex PCR, while the TCRdb copy is restricted to in-frame clones and leaves out a portion. This table has under 650,000 clones, 90% to 96% appearing once. Sequencing was performed on naive CD4+ T cells sorted from blood. Subset in this sample: CD45RA+ positively selected. These receptors originate from a woman aged 25 to 39 in good health.

The J gene is TRBJ2-7, the V gene TRBV11-3, with D perhaps TRBD2 (5 bases). This CDR3 has 14 amino acids. The germline V gene encodes CDR1 SGHNT and CDR2 YENEEA. The V and J ends lost 5 bases and 6 bases respectively, with 17 bases between them. DNA for the CDR3: TGTGCCAGCAGCCCGGGCGGGTGGGGTAGCGAGCAGTACTTC. It specifies CASSPGGWGSEQYF. The whole variable domain, remainder taken from reference TRBV11-3 and TRBJ2-7, is EAGVVQSPRYKIIEKKQPVAFWCNPISGHNTLYWYLQNLGQGPELLIRYENEEAVDDSQLPKDRFSAERLKGVDSTLKIQPAELGDSAVYLCASSPGGWGSEQYFGPGTRLTVT.

The DNA of the CDR3 is TGTGCCAGCAGTTTTGTGACACTCAGGGAGACCCAGTACTTC. This encodes CASSFVTLRETQYF. The chain has TRBV28 and TRBJ2-5; no clear D. In germline, CDR1 is MDHEN, CDR2 SYDVKM. V was clipped by 3 bases and J by 5 bases, with 13 bases between them. The CDR3 length is 14 residues.

J is TRBJ1-5 and V is TRBV28; TRBD1 aligns across 7 bases. Germline CDR1 MDHEN, CDR2 SYDVKM. The trim removed 6 bases at V and 2 bases at J, leaving 10 bases unmatched. This CDR3 contains 16 residues. CDR3 region: CASRPTRGRGNQPQHF. The CDR3, as DNA: TGTGCCAGCAGACCTACTAGGGGGCGAGGCAATCAGCCCCAGCATTTT.

The V call is TRBV2, the J call TRBJ2-7; D gene unclear. CDR3 length: 12 residues. The V end was cut by 7 bases, the J end by 0 bases, with 7 bases between. Germline CDR1 and CDR2: SNHLY and FYNNEI. CDR3: CASKVFSYEQYF. In nucleotides, the CDR3 is TGTGCCAGCAAGGTCTTCTCCTACGAGCAGTACTTC. Filled out from reference TRBV2 and TRBJ2-7, the complete variable domain reads EPEVTQTPSHQVTQMGQEVILRCVPISNHLYFYWYRQILGQKVEFLVSFYNNEISEKSEIFDDQFSVERPDGSNFTLKIRSTKLEDSAMYFCASKVFSYEQYFGPGTRLTVT.

J is TRBJ2-7 and V is TRBV6-1; 8 bases align to TRBD1. The CDR3 is 12 amino acids. Germline-derived CDR1 and CDR2 are MNHNS and SASEGT. With V trimmed by 5 bases and J by 5 bases, 2 bases remained unmatched. The CDR3 region has the DNA TGTGCCAGCAGTTCGACAGGGGACGAGCAGTACTTC. Translation: CASSSTGDEQYF.

The CDR3 DNA sequence: TGTGCCAGCAGTGAAGCTGGTCCCTCGCCCAAAAACATTCAGTACTTC. It codes for CASSEAGPSPKNIQYF. The genes are TRBV25-1 and TRBJ2-4; D ambiguous. With 2 bases removed from V and 2 bases from J, the gap between germline ends came to 13 bases. Germline-derived CDR1 and CDR2 are MGHDK and SYGVNS. The CDR3 sequence is 16 residues long.

The CDR3 DNA reads TGTGCCATCAGTGAGTCGGGAACTAGCTTGGAGCAGTACTTC. It specifies CAISESGTSLEQYF. The chain joins TRBV10-3 to TRBJ2-7, with D perhaps matching TRBD2 (6 bases). The CDR3 totals 14 residues. CDR1 and CDR2 (germline): ENHRY, SYGVKD. V shed 0 bases and J shed 7 bases, with 13 bases lying between them.

This clone showed up just a few times. The gene calls are TRBV28 and TRBJ1-5, with D uncertain. V lost 6 bases, J lost 4 bases, and 16 bases lay in between. CDR3 length: 15 residues. From germline, CDR1 is MDHEN and CDR2 SYDVKM. The CDR3 region is CASSQRTALNQPQHF. The CDR3 region has the DNA TGTGCCAGCAGCCAGCGGACCGCATTAAATCAGCCCCAGCATTTT.

The chain combines TRBV7-9 with TRBJ1-4; D not certain. CDR3 length: 16 residues. The V gene lost 5 bases and the J gene lost 8 bases, with 21 bases spanning the gap. Germline values: CDR1 SEHNR, CDR2 FQNEAQ (reference sequence). This CDR3 is CASSPDRRLGREKLFF. The CDR3 DNA sequence: TGTGCCAGCAGCCCCGATCGTCGCCTGGGGAGGGAAAAACTGTTTTTT.

The chain combines TRBV18 with TRBJ2-5; a weak D match, TRBD1 (6 bases). Trimming shortened V by 0 bases and J by 4 bases, and 12 bases separated the two germline ends. Germline V gene lookup returns CDR1 KGHSH and CDR2 LQKENI. This CDR3 comprises 15 residues. The CDR3 protein is CASSPPSGAGETQYF. CDR3 nucleotide sequence: TGTGCCAGCTCACCACCATCAGGGGCCGGAGAGACCCAGTACTTC.

The chain joins TRBV9 to TRBJ2-7; D is possibly TRBD2 (6 bases). This CDR3 contains 17 residues. Looked up from germline, CDR1 is SGDLS and CDR2 is YYNGEE. The V gene lost 0 bases and the J gene lost 4 bases, with 20 bases spanning the gap. The CDR3 reads CASSVGARSEGQYEQYF. CDR3 in DNA: TGTGCCAGCAGCGTAGGGGCAAGGTCGGAGGGCCAATACGAGCAGTACTTC.

The gene calls are TRBV6-1 and TRBJ1-3; 7 bases agree with TRBD1. J was trimmed by 0 bases and V by 3 bases; bases with no gene match: 2. The CDR3 has 15 residues. Germline assignment: CDR1 MNHNS and CDR2 SASEGT. For the CDR3, the DNA is TGTGCCAGCAGTGATAGGGGGCTCTCTGGAAACACCATATATTTT. Its protein product is CASSDRGLSGNTIYF.

A note on this clone: Other DNA sequences in this sample translate to the same CDR3. The gene calls are TRBV30 and TRBJ1-1; 11 nucleotides match TRBD1. The length of the CDR3 is 13 residues. The germline V gene encodes CDR1 GTSNPN and CDR2 SVGIG (reference sequence). J gave up 4 bases and V 3 bases, and 1 base lay outside the gene matches. This CDR3 is CAWRGQGVTEAFF. CDR3 in DNA: TGTGCCTGGAGGGGACAGGGGGTCACTGAAGCTTTCTTT.

V is TRBV28 and J is TRBJ1-2, with D unclear. CDR3 length: 14 residues. CDR1 is MDHEN and CDR2 is SYDVKM in the germline V gene. V lost 7 bases and J 1 base, leaving 13 bases between the germline ends. DNA of the CDR3: TGTGCCAGCACTAGGGCCCCCGGTAACTATGGCTACACCTTC. As protein: CASTRAPGNYGYTF.

The chain recombines TRBV11-2 with TRBJ1-3, with TRBD1 as a possible D gene (5 bases). CDR3 length: 15 amino acids. Between the trimmed V and J ends, which lost 3 bases and 6 bases, there was a span of 15 bases. CDR1 is SGHAT, CDR2 FQNNGV, per germline. The CDR3 nucleotides read TGTGCCAGCAGCTTTACCGGGACCCCGAAAAACACCATATATTTT. This codes for CASSFTGTPKNTIYF. The whole variable domain, filled in from reference TRBV11-2 and TRBJ1-3, reads EAGVAQSPRYKIIEKRQSVAFWCNPISGHATLYWYQQILGQGPKLLIQFQNNGVVDDSQLPKDRFSAERLKGVDSTLKIQPAKLEDSAVYLCASSFTGTPKNTIYFGEGSWLTVV.

This rearrangement joins TRBV28 to TRBJ2-4; 7 bases align to TRBD1. This CDR3 is built from 15 residues. Germline V gene lookup returns CDR1 MDHEN and CDR2 SYDVKM. The V gene end was trimmed by 7 bases and the J gene end by 0 bases; junction bases not matched to a gene: 6. The CDR3 DNA is TGTGCCAGCAAACCGGGACAGCTAGCCAAAAACATTCAGTACTTC. It is translated as CASKPGQLAKNIQYF.

The chain has TRBV5-5 and TRBJ2-6; TRBD1 agrees at 7 bases. The CDR3 sequence is 20 residues long. Germline-derived CDR1 and CDR2 are SGHKS and YYEKEE (reference sequence). V lost 1 base to trimming and J lost 2 bases; unmatched junction nucleotides: 15. CDR3: CASSLKQGSGKVAGANVLTF. In DNA, the CDR3 is TGTGCCAGCAGCTTGAAACAGGGGAGTGGAAAGGTAGCTGGGGCCAACGTCCTGACTTTC. The complete variable domain, with remaining parts taken from reference TRBV5-5 and TRBJ2-6, reads DAGVTQSPTHLIKTRGQQVTLRCSPISGHKSVSWYQQVLGQGPQFIFQYYEKEERGRGNFPDRFSARQFPNYSSELNVNALLLGDSALYLCASSLKQGSGKVAGANVLTFGAGSRLTVL.

The J gene is TRBJ2-1, the V gene TRBV28; D not resolved. The germline V gene encodes CDR1 MDHEN and CDR2 SYDVKM. Trimming cost V 4 bases and J 4 bases, with 8 bases left between them. This CDR3 is built from 13 residues. The DNA for the CDR3 is TGTGCCAGCAGTTCCCCCGATTACAATGAGCAGTTCTTC. This encodes CASSSPDYNEQFF. The complete variable domain, with remaining parts taken from reference TRBV28 and TRBJ2-1, reads DVKVTQSSRYLVKRTGEKVFLECVQDMDHENMFWYRQDPGLGLRLIYFSYDVKMKEKGDIPEGYSVSREKKERFSLILESASTNQTSMYLCASSSPDYNEQFFGPGTRLTVL.

The V gene is TRBV19, the J gene TRBJ2-1, with 9 bases fitting TRBD2. Trimming at V came to 8 bases and at J to 8 bases, leaving 19 bases not matched to a gene. CDR3 length: 17 amino acids. Germline CDR1 is LNHDA and CDR2 is SQIVND (reference sequence). The CDR3 here is CASRTYGGRALGDEQFF. The CDR3 region has the DNA TGTGCCAGTCGGACTTATGGCGGGAGGGCCCTCGGAGATGAGCAGTTCTTC.

The chain recombines TRBV7-2 with TRBJ2-5; TRBD1 might be the D (5 bases). Per the germline V gene, CDR1 is SGHTA and CDR2 is FQGNSA. The germline V and J ends were trimmed by 5 bases and 3 bases, with 16 bases remaining between them. The CDR3 totals 15 residues. The CDR3 region is CASSPRGSTEETQYF. In DNA form, the CDR3 reads TGTGCCAGCAGCCCAAGGGGCTCTACAGAAGAGACCCAGTACTTC.

This chain connects TRBV10-2 to TRBJ2-2, with D maybe TRBD1 (5 bases). CDR1 WSHSY and CDR2 SAAADI come from the germline V gene. CDR3 length: 15 amino acids. Trimming stripped 6 bases from V and 0 bases from J, with 11 bases between. The CDR3: CASRDISTNTGELFF. DNA of the CDR3: TGCGCCAGCAGGGACATCTCCACGAACACCGGGGAGCTGTTTTTT.

The rearrangement links TRBV10-2 to TRBJ2-7; D remains ambiguous. Germline values: CDR1 WSHSY, CDR2 SAAADI. V lost 4 bases to trimming and J lost 6 bases, with 16 bases between them. The CDR3 has 14 residues. The CDR3 DNA is TGCGCCAGCAGTGCGTTCCTTCCCCCCTCCGAGCAGTACTTC. Its translation: CASSAFLPPSEQYF.

The rearrangement links TRBV19 to TRBJ1-1; the D is unclear. The CDR3 sequence is 11 residues long. CDR1 and CDR2 from the germline V gene are LNHDA and SQIVND (reference sequence). V was trimmed by 7 bases and J by 3 bases, leaving 6 bases between them. In DNA, the CDR3 is TGTGCCAGTATCGGATACACTGAAGCTTTCTTT. Translating it yields CASIGYTEAFF.